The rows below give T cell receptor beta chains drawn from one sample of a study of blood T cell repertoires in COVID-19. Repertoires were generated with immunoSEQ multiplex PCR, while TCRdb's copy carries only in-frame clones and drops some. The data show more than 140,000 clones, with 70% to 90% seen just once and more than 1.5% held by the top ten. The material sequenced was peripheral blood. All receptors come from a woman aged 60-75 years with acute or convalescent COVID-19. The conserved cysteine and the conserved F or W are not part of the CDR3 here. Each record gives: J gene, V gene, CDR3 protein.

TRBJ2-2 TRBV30 AWSGQGALNTGELF
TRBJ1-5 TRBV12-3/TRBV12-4 ASSGEYQPQH
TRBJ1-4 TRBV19 ASSIGEGMVGEKLF
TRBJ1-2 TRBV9 ASSEVQGADYGYT
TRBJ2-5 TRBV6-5 ASSYRGGSETQY
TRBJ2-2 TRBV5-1 ASSQKTATGELF
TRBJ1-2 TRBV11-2 ASSLDRSYGYT
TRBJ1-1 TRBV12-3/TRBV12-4 ASSYRATEAF
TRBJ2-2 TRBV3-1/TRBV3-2 ASSFTGTGANTGELF
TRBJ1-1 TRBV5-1 ASSYGTGGMDTEAF
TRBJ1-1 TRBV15 ATSRGTAMNTEAF
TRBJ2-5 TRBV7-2 ASSLTRGGRETQY
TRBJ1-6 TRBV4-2 ASSQDQGSSYNSPLH
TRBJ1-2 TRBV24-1 AAQRGQDYGYT
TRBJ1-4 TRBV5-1 ASSGGTLTTNEKLF
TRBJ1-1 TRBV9 ASSGQYMNTEAF
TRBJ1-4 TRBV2 ASKAGPGGEKLF
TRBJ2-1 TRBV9 ASSVGLAGGTEQF
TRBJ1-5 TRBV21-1 ASSKAWGQGAHQPQH
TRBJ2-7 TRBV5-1 ASSLGTDEQY
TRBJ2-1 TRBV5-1 ASDSGGGLVGEQF
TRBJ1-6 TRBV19 ASSPGTGENSPLH
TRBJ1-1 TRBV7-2 ASSVQGFGNTEAF
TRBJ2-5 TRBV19 ASRGQYQETQY